The clone carrying this TCR beta chain was picked up a small number of times. Its matching antigen is unknown. The CDR3 is 16 amino acids. The germline CDR1 and CDR2 sequences are SGHAT and FQNNGV. The junction had 11 bases not matched to a gene; V was cut back by 5 bases and J by 4 bases. This record belongs to a study of T-cell memory formation after mild COVID-19. Study information: For the most part, TCR clusters were specific to one donor.

The study's findings and limits: In pre-infection memory, a portion of responding clones appeared, which suggested that cross-reactive memory joined. Clones from the second wave (peaking day 37) had unconfirmed SARS-CoV-2 specificity. Contracting clones from day 15 to 85 showed balanced CD4/CD8; later expanders favored CD4+.

TCRdb ran MiXCR on the 5' RACE reads and lists one entry per CDR3 protein. This table holds over 350,000 distinct CDR3 sequences, about 16% found once. The sample comprised PBMCs or a T cell subset sorted from them (not recorded which). V is TRBV11-2 and J is TRBJ2-3, with 8 positions matching TRBD1. The TCR was taken from a man between 18 and 29 years old who had mild COVID-19 (a few samples of this study predate the infection). Cell type and time point are not known. CDR3 coding DNA: TGTGCCAGCAGCCCGAACCGGGACAGGTGGTCAGATACGCAGTATTTT. Translation gives CASSPNRDRWSDTQYF. Supplemented by reference TRBV11-2 and TRBJ2-3, the full variable domain reads EAGVAQSPRYKIIEKRQSVAFWCNPISGHATLYWYQQILGQGPKLLIQFQNNGVVDDSQLPKDRFSAERLKGVDSTLKIQPAKLEDSAVYLCASSPNRDRWSDTQYFGPGTRLTVL.